This is a list of T cell receptor beta chains from one sample in a study of blood T cell repertoires in COVID-19. The table came from immunoSEQ multiplex PCR; TCRdb's copy has only in-frame clones and leaves some out. Seen here are nearly 350,000 clones, about 83% observed once, and the top ten hold about 2.7%. Sequenced: peripheral blood. Receptor source: a man aged 25 to 40 with active or convalescent COVID-19. CDR3s include the opening cysteine and the closing phenylalanine or tryptophan. Each record gives: J gene, D gene, V gene, CDR3 protein. A D gene is named only where the DNA matches it firmly.

J gene: TRBJ1-2
D gene: -
V gene: TRBV12-5
CDR3 protein: CASGPQTPNYGYTF

J gene: TRBJ2-5
D gene: -
V gene: TRBV9
CDR3 protein: CASSSHVGFREETQYF

J gene: TRBJ1-4
D gene: -
V gene: TRBV5-6
CDR3 protein: CASSLGRDNNEKLFF

J gene: TRBJ1-1
D gene: TRBD1
V gene: TRBV5-1
CDR3 protein: CASSMGRQGQVRGSEAFF

J gene: TRBJ1-3
D gene: TRBD1
V gene: TRBV19
CDR3 protein: CARETGTANTIYF

J gene: TRBJ1-1
D gene: -
V gene: TRBV5-1
CDR3 protein: CASSLIMNTEAFF

J gene: TRBJ1-1
D gene: -
V gene: TRBV5-1
CDR3 protein: CASSLGTDLNTEAFF

J gene: TRBJ1-2
D gene: TRBD1
V gene: TRBV11-3
CDR3 protein: CASSLDRDRVYGYTF

J gene: TRBJ1-1
D gene: -
V gene: TRBV6-5
CDR3 protein: CASRPTGWLNTEAFF

J gene: TRBJ1-2
D gene: -
V gene: TRBV7-3
CDR3 protein: CASSLGPQPGNGYTF

J gene: TRBJ2-1
D gene: TRBD2
V gene: TRBV10-3
CDR3 protein: CAISEVNRAGGTYNEQFF

J gene: TRBJ1-3
D gene: -
V gene: TRBV29-1
CDR3 protein: CSVIKQGRTGNTIYF

J gene: TRBJ2-3
D gene: TRBD2
V gene: TRBV24-1
CDR3 protein: CATSDLGGGDDTQYF

J gene: TRBJ1-6
D gene: TRBD1
V gene: TRBV2
CDR3 protein: CASTGTGNSPLHF

J gene: TRBJ1-5
D gene: TRBD1
V gene: TRBV18
CDR3 protein: CASSQPGQGIGQPQHF

J gene: TRBJ2-5
D gene: TRBD1
V gene: TRBV2
CDR3 protein: CATLRDRGTETQYF

J gene: TRBJ2-7
D gene: -
V gene: TRBV5-1
CDR3 protein: CASSRAGWASSYEQYF

J gene: TRBJ2-2
D gene: -
V gene: TRBV3-1/TRBV3-2
CDR3 protein: CASSHPEGDNPNTGELFF

J gene: TRBJ1-1
D gene: -
V gene: TRBV9
CDR3 protein: CASSPRYEDTEAFF

J gene: TRBJ1-5
D gene: -
V gene: TRBV28
CDR3 protein: CASSPPYRVGQPQHF

J gene: TRBJ2-1
D gene: -
V gene: TRBV4-3
CDR3 protein: CASSQDREVTVQFF

J gene: TRBJ2-5
D gene: -
V gene: TRBV7-2
CDR3 protein: CASSLKAGSGETQYF

J gene: TRBJ2-3
D gene: -
V gene: TRBV11-2
CDR3 protein: CASSRGAGDTQYF

J gene: TRBJ2-7
D gene: TRBD1
V gene: TRBV7-2
CDR3 protein: CASSLASGQHEQYF

J gene: TRBJ1-2
D gene: -
V gene: TRBV7-2
CDR3 protein: CASSSPGGRGYGYTF

J gene: TRBJ2-1
D gene: -
V gene: TRBV11-3
CDR3 protein: CASSLVGGVYNEQFF

J gene: TRBJ2-3
D gene: -
V gene: TRBV4-1
CDR3 protein: CASSSRERSTDTQYF

J gene: TRBJ2-1
D gene: TRBD1
V gene: TRBV7-8
CDR3 protein: CASSLGGTGAYNEQFF

J gene: TRBJ2-1
D gene: -
V gene: TRBV6-6
CDR3 protein: CASSYSTSFVFHEQFF

J gene: TRBJ2-1
D gene: TRBD2
V gene: TRBV3-1/TRBV3-2
CDR3 protein: CASSPAGLASYNEQFF

J gene: TRBJ1-1
D gene: TRBD1
V gene: TRBV29-1
CDR3 protein: CSVPGQGPFTEAFF

J gene: TRBJ1-5
D gene: -
V gene: TRBV5-6
CDR3 protein: CASTTRQGHQPQHF

J gene: TRBJ1-2
D gene: -
V gene: TRBV5-4
CDR3 protein: CASSEDNGQPYGYTF

J gene: TRBJ1-2
D gene: TRBD1
V gene: TRBV30
CDR3 protein: CAWGDRGYGYTF

J gene: TRBJ1-4
D gene: -
V gene: TRBV19
CDR3 protein: CASNGYKGEEKLFF

J gene: TRBJ2-2
D gene: -
V gene: TRBV12-5
CDR3 protein: CASGQSQSFANTGELFF

J gene: TRBJ1-4
D gene: -
V gene: TRBV7-2
CDR3 protein: CASSPGGGWAEKLFF

J gene: TRBJ2-5
D gene: TRBD2
V gene: TRBV28
CDR3 protein: CASRTSGKETQYF

J gene: TRBJ2-3
D gene: -
V gene: TRBV7-2
CDR3 protein: CASRTSRASTDTQYF

J gene: TRBJ1-4
D gene: -
V gene: TRBV9
CDR3 protein: CASSASGRVNEKLFF

J gene: TRBJ2-5
D gene: -
V gene: TRBV7-3
CDR3 protein: CASSHGGQPAETQYF

J gene: TRBJ1-2
D gene: TRBD1
V gene: TRBV19
CDR3 protein: CASSSRTGERDYGYTF

J gene: TRBJ2-3
D gene: -
V gene: TRBV10-1
CDR3 protein: CASSESRESGTDTQYF

J gene: TRBJ2-3
D gene: -
V gene: TRBV25-1
CDR3 protein: CASSGGQIPSDTQYF

J gene: TRBJ1-4
D gene: TRBD1
V gene: TRBV4-2
CDR3 protein: CASSQASLGQHNEKLFF

J gene: TRBJ1-6
D gene: -
V gene: TRBV2
CDR3 protein: CASTREGSRLNSPLHF

J gene: TRBJ1-1
D gene: -
V gene: TRBV18
CDR3 protein: CASSLQENTEAFF

J gene: TRBJ1-6
D gene: TRBD1
V gene: TRBV5-1
CDR3 protein: CASSLVTGTNSPLHF

J gene: TRBJ2-2
D gene: -
V gene: TRBV28
CDR3 protein: CASRTQGNTGELFF

J gene: TRBJ1-2
D gene: -
V gene: TRBV10-3
CDR3 protein: CAISEGGTNYGYTF

J gene: TRBJ2-7
D gene: TRBD1
V gene: TRBV18
CDR3 protein: CASSPPRGRYEQYF

J gene: TRBJ1-2
D gene: TRBD1
V gene: TRBV29-1
CDR3 protein: CSVERDRWYTF

J gene: TRBJ2-7
D gene: TRBD1
V gene: TRBV7-2
CDR3 protein: CASSWIRDSDEQYF